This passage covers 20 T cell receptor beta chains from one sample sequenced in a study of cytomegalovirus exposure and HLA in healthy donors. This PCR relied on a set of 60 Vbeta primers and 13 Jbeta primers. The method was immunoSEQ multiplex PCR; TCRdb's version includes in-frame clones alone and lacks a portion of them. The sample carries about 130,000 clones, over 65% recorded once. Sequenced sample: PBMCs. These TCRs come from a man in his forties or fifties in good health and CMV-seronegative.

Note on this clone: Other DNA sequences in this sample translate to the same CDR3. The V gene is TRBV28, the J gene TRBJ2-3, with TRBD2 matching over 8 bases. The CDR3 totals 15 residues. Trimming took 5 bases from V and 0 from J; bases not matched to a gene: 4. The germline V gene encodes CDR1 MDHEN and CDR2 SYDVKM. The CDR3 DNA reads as TGTGCCAGCAGTACCACTAGCGGTAGCACAGATACGCAGTATTTT. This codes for CASSTTSGSTDTQYF. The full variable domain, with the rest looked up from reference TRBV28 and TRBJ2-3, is DVKVTQSSRYLVKRTGEKVFLECVQDMDHENMFWYRQDPGLGLRLIYFSYDVKMKEKGDIPEGYSVSREKKERFSLILESASTNQTSMYLCASSTTSGSTDTQYFGPGTRLTVL.

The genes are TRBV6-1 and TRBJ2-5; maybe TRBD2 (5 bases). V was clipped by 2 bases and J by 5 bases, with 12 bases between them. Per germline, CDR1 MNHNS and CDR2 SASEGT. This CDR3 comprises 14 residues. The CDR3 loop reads CASSELRESETQYF. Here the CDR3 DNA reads TGTGCCAGCAGTGAATTGAGGGAGTCGGAGACCCAGTACTTC.

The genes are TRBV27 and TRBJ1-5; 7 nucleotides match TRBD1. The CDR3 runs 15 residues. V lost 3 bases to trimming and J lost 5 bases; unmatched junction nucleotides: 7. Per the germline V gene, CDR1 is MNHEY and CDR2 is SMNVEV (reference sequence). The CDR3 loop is CASSFYRGSDQPQHF. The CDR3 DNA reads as TGTGCCAGCAGTTTCTACAGGGGCTCGGATCAGCCCCAGCATTTT.

The CDR3 sequence is CASSRLGTNTEAFF. CDR3 sequence (DNA): TGTGCCAGCTCCCGACTTGGTACGAACACTGAAGCTTTCTTT. This chain connects TRBV18 to TRBJ1-1, with unresolved D. Germline V gives CDR1 KGHSH, CDR2 LQKENI. CDR3 size: 14 residues. Trimming took 6 bases from V and 1 from J, leaving 12 bases between them.

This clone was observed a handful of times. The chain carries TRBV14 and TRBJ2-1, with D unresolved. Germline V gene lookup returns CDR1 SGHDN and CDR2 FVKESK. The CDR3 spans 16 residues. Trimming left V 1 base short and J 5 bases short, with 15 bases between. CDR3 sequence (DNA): TGTGCCAGCAGCCAAGGGGCAGGATCCCTTCACAATGAGCAGTTCTTC. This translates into CASSQGAGSLHNEQFF.

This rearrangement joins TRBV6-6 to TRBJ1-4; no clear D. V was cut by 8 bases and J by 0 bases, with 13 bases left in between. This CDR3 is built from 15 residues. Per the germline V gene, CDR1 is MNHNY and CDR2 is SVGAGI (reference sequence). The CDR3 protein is CASQDPGTTNEKLFF. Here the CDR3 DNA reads TGTGCCAGCCAAGACCCGGGAACAACTAATGAAAAACTGTTTTTT.

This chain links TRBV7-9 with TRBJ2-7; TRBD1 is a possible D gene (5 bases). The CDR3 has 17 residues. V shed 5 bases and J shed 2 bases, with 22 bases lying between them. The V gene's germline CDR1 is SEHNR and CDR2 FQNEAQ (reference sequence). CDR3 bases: TGTGCCAGCAGCCGCAACCCCGACAGAACAAGGCCCTACGAGCAGTACTTC. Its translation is CASSRNPDRTRPYEQYF.

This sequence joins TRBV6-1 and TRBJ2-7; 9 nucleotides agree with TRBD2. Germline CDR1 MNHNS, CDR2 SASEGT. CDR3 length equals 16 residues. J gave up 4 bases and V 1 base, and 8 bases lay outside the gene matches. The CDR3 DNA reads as TGTGCCAGCAGTGAAGGGGGTAGCGGGAGTCAATACGAGCAGTACTTC. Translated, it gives CASSEGGSGSQYEQYF.

CDR3 loop: CASSLAAGQGQETQYF. The CDR3 DNA sequence: TGTGCCAGCAGCTTGGCCGCGGGTCAGGGGCAAGAGACCCAGTACTTC. The rearrangement links TRBV5-4 to TRBJ2-5; TRBD1 might be the D (6 bases). Trimming cost V 0 bases and J 2 bases, with 14 bases left between them. CDR1 is SGHNT, CDR2 YYREEE, per germline (reference sequence). The CDR3 runs to 16 residues.

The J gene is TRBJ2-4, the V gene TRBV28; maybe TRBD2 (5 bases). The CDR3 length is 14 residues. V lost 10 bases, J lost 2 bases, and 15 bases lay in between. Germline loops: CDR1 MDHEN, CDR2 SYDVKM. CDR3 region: CAILGRVTKNIQYF. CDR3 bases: TGTGCCATTCTTGGGCGGGTAACCAAAAACATTCAGTACTTC.

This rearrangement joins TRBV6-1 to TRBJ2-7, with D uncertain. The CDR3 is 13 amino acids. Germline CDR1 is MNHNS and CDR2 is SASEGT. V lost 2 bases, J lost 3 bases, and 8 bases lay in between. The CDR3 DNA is TGTGCCAGCAGTGAAACGGAGCTCTACGAGCAGTACTTC. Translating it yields CASSETELYEQYF.

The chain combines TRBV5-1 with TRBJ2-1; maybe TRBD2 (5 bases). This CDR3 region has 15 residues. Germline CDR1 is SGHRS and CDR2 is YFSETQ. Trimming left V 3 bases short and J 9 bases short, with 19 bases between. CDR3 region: CASSSGIGRSTEQFF. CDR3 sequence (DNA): TGCGCCAGCAGCTCGGGAATTGGCCGAAGCACTGAGCAGTTCTTC.

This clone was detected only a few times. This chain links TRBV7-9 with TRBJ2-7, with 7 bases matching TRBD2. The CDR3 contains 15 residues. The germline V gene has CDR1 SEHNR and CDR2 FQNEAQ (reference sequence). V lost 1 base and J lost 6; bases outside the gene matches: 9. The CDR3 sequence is CASSLGEGRYGEQYF. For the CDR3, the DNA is TGTGCCAGCAGCTTAGGGGAGGGTCGGTATGGCGAGCAGTACTTC.

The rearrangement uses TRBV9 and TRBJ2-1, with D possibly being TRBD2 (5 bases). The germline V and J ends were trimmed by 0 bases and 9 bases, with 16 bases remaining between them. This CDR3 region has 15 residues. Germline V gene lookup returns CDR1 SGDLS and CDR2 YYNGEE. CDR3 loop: CASSVAGSSAGEQFF. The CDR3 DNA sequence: TGTGCCAGCAGCGTAGCGGGGTCTAGTGCGGGTGAGCAGTTCTTC.

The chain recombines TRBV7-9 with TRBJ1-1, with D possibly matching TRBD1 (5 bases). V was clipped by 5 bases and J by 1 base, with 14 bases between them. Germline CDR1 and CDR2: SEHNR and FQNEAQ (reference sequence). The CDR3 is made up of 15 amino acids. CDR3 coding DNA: TGTGCCAGCAGCGCTCGGACAACCACGAACACTGAAGCTTTCTTT. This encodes CASSARTTTNTEAFF.

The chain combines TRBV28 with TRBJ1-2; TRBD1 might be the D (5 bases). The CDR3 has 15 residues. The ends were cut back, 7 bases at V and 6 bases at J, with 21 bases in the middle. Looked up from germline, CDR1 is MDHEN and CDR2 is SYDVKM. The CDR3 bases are TGTGCCAGCACCCCGTCATTCGGGGGAAAGGATGGCTACACCTTC. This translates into CASTPSFGGKDGYTF.

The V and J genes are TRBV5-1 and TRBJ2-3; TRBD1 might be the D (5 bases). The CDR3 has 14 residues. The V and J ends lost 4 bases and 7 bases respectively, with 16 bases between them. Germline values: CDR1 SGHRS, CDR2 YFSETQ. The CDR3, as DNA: TGCGCCAGCAGCGAAAGGGGCGAAGGGTATACGCAGTATTTT. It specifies CASSERGEGYTQYF.

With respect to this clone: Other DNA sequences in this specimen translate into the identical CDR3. The CDR3 coding sequence is TGTGCCAGCAGTTTATCCGGGACTGCCGGCTACACCTTC. Its protein is CASSLSGTAGYTF. The chain recombines TRBV28 with TRBJ1-2; maybe TRBD1 (5 bases). In germline, CDR1 is MDHEN, CDR2 SYDVKM. Trimming took 1 base from V and 8 from J, leaving 11 bases between them. The CDR3 length is 13 residues.

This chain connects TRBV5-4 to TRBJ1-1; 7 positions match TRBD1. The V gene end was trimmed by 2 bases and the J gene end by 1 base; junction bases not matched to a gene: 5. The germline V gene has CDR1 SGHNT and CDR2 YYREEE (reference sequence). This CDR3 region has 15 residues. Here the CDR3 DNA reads TGTGCCAGCAGCTTCCTACAGGGGTCGAACACTGAAGCTTTCTTT. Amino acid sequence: CASSFLQGSNTEAFF.

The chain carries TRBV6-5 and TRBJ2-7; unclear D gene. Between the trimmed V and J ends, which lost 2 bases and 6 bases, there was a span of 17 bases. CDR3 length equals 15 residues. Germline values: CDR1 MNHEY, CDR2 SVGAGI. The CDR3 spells CASSYVSGRNSEQYF. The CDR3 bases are TGTGCCAGCAGTTACGTTTCAGGCCGAAATAGCGAGCAGTACTTC.